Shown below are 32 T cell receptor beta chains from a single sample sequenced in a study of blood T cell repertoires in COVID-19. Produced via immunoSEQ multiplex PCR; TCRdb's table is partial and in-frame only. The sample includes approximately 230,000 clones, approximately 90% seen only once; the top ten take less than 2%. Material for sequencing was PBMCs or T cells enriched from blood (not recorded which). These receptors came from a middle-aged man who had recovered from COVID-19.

The CDR3 loop reads CASSHGLLTDTQYF. The CDR3 DNA follows: TGTGCCAGCAGCCATGGACTCCTCACAGATACGCAGTATTTT. This sequence joins TRBV3-1 (or the pseudogene TRBV3-2) and TRBJ2-3, with a tentative D call TRBD2 (5 bases). The germline V and J ends were trimmed by 3 bases and 2 bases, with 9 bases remaining between them. This CDR3 contains 14 residues. Germline V gene lookup returns CDR1 LGHDT and CDR2 YNNKEL (reference sequence).

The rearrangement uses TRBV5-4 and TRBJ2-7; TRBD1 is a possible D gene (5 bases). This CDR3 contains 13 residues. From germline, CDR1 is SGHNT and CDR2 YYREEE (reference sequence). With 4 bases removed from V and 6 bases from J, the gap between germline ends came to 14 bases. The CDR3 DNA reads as TGTGCCAGCAGCCATGTTTCTGGGGCCGAGCAGTACTTC. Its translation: CASSHVSGAEQYF.

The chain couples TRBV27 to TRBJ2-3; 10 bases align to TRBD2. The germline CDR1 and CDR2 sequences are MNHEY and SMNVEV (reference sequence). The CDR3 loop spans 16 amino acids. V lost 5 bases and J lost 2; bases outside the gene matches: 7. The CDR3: CASSPIAGGLTDTQYF. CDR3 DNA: TGTGCCAGCAGTCCGATAGCGGGGGGCCTCACAGATACGCAGTATTTT.

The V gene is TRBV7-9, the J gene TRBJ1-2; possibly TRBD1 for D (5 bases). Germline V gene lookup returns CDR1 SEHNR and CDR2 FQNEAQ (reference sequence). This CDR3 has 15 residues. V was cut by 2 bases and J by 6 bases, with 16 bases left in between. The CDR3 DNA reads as TGTGCCAGCAGCTTAAGGCAGGGAAAGGGTGATGGCTACACCTTC. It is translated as CASSLRQGKGDGYTF.

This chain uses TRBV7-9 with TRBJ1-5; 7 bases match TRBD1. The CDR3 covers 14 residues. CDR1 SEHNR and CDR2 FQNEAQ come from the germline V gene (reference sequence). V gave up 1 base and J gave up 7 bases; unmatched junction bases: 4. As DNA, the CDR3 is TGTGCCAGCAGCTTAGAGACAGGGCAACAGCCCCAGCATTTT. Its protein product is CASSLETGQQPQHF. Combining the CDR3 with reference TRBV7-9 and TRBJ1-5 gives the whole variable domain DTGVSQNPRHKITKRGQNVTFRCDPISEHNRLYWYRQTLGQGPEFLTYFQNEAQLEKSRLLSDRFSAERPKGSFSTLEIQRTEQGDSAMYLCASSLETGQQPQHFGDGTRLSIL.

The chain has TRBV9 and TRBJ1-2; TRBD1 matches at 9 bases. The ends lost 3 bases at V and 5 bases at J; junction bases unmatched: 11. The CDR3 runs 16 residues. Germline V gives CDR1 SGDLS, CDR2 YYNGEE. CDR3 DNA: TGTGCCAGCAGCGACAAACCGGGACAGGGAAATTATGGCTACACCTTC. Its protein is CASSDKPGQGNYGYTF.

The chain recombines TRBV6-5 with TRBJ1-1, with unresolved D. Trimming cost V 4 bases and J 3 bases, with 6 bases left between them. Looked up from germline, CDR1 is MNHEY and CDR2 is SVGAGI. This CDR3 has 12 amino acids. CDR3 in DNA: TGTGCCAGCAGTTCCCGGTACACTGAAGCTTTCTTT. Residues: CASSSRYTEAFF.

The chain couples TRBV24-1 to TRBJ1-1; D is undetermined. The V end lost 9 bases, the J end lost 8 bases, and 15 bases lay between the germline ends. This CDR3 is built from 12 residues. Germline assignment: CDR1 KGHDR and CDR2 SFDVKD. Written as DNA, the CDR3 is TGTGCCACCTCGAGGTCGTCTGGGGAAGCTTTCTTT. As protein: CATSRSSGEAFF.

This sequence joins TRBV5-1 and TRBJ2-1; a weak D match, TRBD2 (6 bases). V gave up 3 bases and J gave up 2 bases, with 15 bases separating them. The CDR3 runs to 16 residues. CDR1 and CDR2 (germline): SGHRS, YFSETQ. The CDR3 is CASSWSGRDAYNEQFF. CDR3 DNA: TGCGCCAGCAGCTGGAGTGGGCGGGACGCCTACAATGAGCAGTTCTTC.

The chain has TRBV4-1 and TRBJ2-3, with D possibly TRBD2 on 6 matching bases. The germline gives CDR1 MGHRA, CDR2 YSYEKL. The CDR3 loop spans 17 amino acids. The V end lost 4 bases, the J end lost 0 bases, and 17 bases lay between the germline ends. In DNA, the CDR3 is TGCGCCAGCAGCCGAGAATCCGGGACTCCGAGCACAGATACGCAGTATTTT. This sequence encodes CASSRESGTPSTDTQYF.

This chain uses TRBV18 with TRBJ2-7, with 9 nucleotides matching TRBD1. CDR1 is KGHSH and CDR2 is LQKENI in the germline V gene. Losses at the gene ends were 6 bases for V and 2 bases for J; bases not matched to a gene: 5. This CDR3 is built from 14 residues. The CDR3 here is CASSSGTGTYEQYF. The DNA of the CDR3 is TGTGCCAGCTCGTCAGGGACAGGGACCTACGAGCAGTACTTC.

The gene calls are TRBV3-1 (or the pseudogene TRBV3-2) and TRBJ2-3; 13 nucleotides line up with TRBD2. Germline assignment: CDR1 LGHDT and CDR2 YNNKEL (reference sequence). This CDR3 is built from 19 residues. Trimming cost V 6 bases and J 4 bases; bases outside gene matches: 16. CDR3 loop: CASRSSIGLAGAPADTQYF. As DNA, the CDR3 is TGTGCCAGCAGATCGAGTATAGGACTAGCGGGGGCCCCCGCAGATACGCAGTATTTT.

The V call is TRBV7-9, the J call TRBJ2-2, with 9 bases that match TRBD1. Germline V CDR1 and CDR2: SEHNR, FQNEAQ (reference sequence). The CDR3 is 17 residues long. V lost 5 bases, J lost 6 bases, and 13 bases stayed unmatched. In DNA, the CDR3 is TGTGCCAGCAGCATAGTACAGGGGGCTAAAGGGGCCGGGGAGCTGTTTTTT. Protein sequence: CASSIVQGAKGAGELFF.

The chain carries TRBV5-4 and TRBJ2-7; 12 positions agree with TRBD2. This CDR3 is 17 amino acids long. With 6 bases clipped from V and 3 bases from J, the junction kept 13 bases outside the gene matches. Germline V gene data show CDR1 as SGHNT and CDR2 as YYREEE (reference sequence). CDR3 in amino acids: CASTRTSGDVDGYEQYF. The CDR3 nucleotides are TGTGCCAGCACAAGGACTAGCGGGGATGTTGACGGCTACGAGCAGTACTTC.

Here the CDR3 DNA reads TGCGCCAGCAGCGGGGCCAGGGTAGGAGAGACCCAGTACTTC. Translated, it gives CASSGARVGETQYF. V usage is TRBV5-1 and J usage is TRBJ2-5, with D possibly TRBD1 on 5 matching bases. The germline V gene encodes CDR1 SGHRS and CDR2 YFSETQ. V gave up 4 bases and J gave up 4 bases, with 14 bases separating them. The CDR3 runs to 14 residues. The complete variable domain, with remaining parts taken from reference TRBV5-1 and TRBJ2-5, reads KAGVTQTPRYLIKTRGQQVTLSCSPISGHRSVSWYQQTPGQGLQFLFEYFSETQRNKGNFPGRFSGRQFSNSRSEMNVSTLELGDSALYLCASSGARVGETQYFGPGTRLLVL.

CDR3 residues: CASSRGGASNTGELFF. For the CDR3, the DNA is TGTGCCAGCAGCCGCGGGGGGGCTTCGAACACCGGGGAGCTGTTTTTT. The rearrangement uses TRBV11-3 and TRBJ2-2, with TRBD2 matching 9 bases. Losses at the gene ends were 5 bases for V and 0 bases for J; bases not matched to a gene: 4. CDR1 SGHNT and CDR2 YENEEA come from the germline V gene. The CDR3 is made up of 16 amino acids.

The CDR3 protein is CASSYDTGTYGYTF. The CDR3 coding sequence is TGTGCCAGCAGTTACGACACAGGGACCTATGGCTACACCTTC. The chain uses TRBV6-5 and TRBJ1-2, with a possible D match to TRBD1 (6 bases). The CDR3 contains 14 residues. Trimming stripped 2 bases from V and 4 bases from J, with 11 bases between. Germline CDR1 MNHEY, CDR2 SVGAGI.

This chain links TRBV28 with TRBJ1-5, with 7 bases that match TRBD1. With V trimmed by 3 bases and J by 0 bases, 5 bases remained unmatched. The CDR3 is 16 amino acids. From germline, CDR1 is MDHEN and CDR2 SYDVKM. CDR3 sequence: CASSFPGTDSNQPQHF. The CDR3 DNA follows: TGTGCCAGCAGTTTTCCCGGGACAGATAGCAATCAGCCCCAGCATTTT.

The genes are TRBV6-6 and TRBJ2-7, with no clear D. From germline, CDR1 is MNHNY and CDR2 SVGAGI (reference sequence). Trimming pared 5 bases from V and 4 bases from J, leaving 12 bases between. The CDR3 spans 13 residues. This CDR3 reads CASSPTNSYEQYF. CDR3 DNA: TGTGCCAGCAGTCCTACGAATAGTTACGAGCAGTACTTC.

The CDR3 region is CASRLVAGTSSRNEQFF. CDR3 DNA: TGTGCAAGTCGCTTAGTGGCCGGGACTAGCTCCCGCAATGAGCAGTTCTTC. This rearrangement joins TRBV12-2 to TRBJ2-1; the DNA was not used to check the table's D call, TRBD2. TRBV12-2 is a recognized pseudogene. The CDR3 is 17 amino acids.

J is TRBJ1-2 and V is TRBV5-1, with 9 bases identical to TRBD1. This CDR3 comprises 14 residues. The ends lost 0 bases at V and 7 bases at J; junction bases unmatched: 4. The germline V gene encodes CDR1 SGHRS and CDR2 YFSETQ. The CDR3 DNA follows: TGCGCCAGCAGCTTGGAGGGACAGGGAGGTGGCTACACCTTC. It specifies CASSLEGQGGGYTF.

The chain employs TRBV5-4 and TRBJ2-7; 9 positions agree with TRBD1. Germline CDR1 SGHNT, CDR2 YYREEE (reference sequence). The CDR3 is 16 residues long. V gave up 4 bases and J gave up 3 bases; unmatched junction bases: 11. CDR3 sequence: CASSTPGTGISYEQYF. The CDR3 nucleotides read TGTGCCAGCAGCACCCCCGGGACAGGGATCAGCTACGAGCAGTACTTC.

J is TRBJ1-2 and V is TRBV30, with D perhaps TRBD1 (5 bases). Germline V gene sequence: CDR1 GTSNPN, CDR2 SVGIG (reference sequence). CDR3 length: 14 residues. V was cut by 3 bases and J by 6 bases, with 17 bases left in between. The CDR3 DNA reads TGTGCCTGGAGCTCGTACGTCGGGGGACATGGCTACACCTTC. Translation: CAWSSYVGGHGYTF.

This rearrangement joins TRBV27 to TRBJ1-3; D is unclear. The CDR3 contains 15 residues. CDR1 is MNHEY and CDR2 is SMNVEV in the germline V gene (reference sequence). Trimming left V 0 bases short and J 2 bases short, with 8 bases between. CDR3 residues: CASSLSGTAGNTIYF. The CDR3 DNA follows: TGTGCCAGCAGTTTATCCGGTACGGCTGGAAACACCATATATTTT.

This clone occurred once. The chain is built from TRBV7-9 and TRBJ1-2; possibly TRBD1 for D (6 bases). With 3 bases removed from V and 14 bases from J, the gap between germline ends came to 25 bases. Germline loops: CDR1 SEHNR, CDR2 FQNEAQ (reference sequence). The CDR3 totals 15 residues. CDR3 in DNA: TGTGCCAGCAGCTTTGGTGACAGGCTCCCCTTCATCCCTACCTTC. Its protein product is CASSFGDRLPFIPTF. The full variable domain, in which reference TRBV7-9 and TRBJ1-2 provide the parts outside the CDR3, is DTGVSQNPRHKITKRGQNVTFRCDPISEHNRLYWYRQTLGQGPEFLTYFQNEAQLEKSRLLSDRFSAERPKGSFSTLEIQRTEQGDSAMYLCASSFGDRLPFIPTFGSGTRLTVV.

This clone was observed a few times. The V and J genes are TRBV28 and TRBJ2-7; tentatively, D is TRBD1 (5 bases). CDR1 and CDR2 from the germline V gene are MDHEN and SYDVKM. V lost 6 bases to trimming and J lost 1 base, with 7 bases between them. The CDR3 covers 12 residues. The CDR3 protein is CASRTESYEQYF. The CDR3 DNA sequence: TGTGCCAGCAGGACAGAGTCCTACGAGCAGTACTTC.

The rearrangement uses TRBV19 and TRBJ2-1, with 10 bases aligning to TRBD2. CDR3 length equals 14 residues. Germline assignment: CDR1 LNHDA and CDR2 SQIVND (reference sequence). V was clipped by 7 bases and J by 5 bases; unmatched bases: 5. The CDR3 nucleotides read TGTGCCAGTAAGAGCGGGGGGGAGAACAATGAGCAGTTCTTC. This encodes CASKSGGENNEQFF.

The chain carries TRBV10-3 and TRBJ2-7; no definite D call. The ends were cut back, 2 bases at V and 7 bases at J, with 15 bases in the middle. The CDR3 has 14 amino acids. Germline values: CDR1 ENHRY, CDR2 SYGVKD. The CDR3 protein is CAISEVGSMEEQYF. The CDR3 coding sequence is TGTGCCATCAGTGAGGTCGGATCTATGGAGGAGCAGTACTTC.

DNA for the CDR3: TGTGCCAGTAAAGAGGTCGGGGATCTCTATGGCTACACCTTC. Translation: CASKEVGDLYGYTF. The chain links TRBV27 to TRBJ1-2; D unclear. The CDR3 is made up of 14 amino acids. Trimming shortened V by 9 bases and J by 4 bases, and 18 bases separated the two germline ends. The germline CDR1 and CDR2 sequences are MNHEY and SMNVEV (reference sequence).

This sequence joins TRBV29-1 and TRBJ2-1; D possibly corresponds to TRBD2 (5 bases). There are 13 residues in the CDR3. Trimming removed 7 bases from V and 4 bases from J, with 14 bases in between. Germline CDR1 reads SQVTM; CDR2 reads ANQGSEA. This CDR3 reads CSGRTAGYNEQFF. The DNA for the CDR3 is TGCAGCGGGCGGACTGCCGGTTACAATGAGCAGTTCTTC.

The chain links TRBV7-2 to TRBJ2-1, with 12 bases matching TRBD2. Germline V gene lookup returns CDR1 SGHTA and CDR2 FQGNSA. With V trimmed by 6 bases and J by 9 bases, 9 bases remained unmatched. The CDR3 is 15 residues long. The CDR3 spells CASSPPGLAGTEQFF. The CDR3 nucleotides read TGTGCCAGCAGTCCTCCGGGACTAGCGGGCACTGAGCAGTTCTTC.

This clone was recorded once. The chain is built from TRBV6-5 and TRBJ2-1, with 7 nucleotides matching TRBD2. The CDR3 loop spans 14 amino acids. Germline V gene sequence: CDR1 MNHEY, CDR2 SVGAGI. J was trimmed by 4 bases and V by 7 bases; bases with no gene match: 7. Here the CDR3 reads CASTGRGTYNEQFF. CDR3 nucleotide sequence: TGTGCCAGCACCGGGCGGGGGACTTACAATGAGCAGTTCTTC.